Following are 27 T cell receptor beta chains from one sample sequenced in a study of neurological immune-mediated disorders. TCRdb re-analysed the 5' RACE reads in MiXCR, keeping a single row per CDR3 protein. The data hold about 27,000 distinct CDR3 sequences, with around 20% observed a single time. The sample was PBMCs. The receptor set was obtained from a woman aged 55-70 years in good health.

This clonotype was recorded at least ten times. V and J are TRBV7-2 and TRBJ1-6; D ambiguous. This CDR3 has 13 residues. Trimming removed 1 base at V and 11 bases at J, with 9 bases between. Per germline, CDR1 SGHTA and CDR2 FQGNSA. In nucleotides, the CDR3 is TGTGCCAGCAGCTTAGACTCTGGGACACCCCTCCACTTT. Protein sequence: CASSLDSGTPLHF.

This clonotype showed up many times. This chain links TRBV7-2 with TRBJ2-7; 8 bases align to TRBD2. V trimming: 4 bases; J trimming: 6 bases; junction bases outside the gene matches: 8. CDR1 is SGHTA and CDR2 is FQGNSA in the germline V gene. The CDR3 sequence is 14 residues long. The CDR3 reads CASSSPGGIGEQYF. The CDR3, as DNA: TGTGCCAGCAGCTCTCCGGGGGGGATCGGCGAGCAGTACTTC.

This clonotype was picked up many times. The chain has TRBV7-9 and TRBJ1-1, with 8 bases matching TRBD1. This CDR3 is 15 amino acids long. V was clipped by 4 bases and J by 2 bases; unmatched bases: 6. Germline assignment: CDR1 SEHNR and CDR2 FQNEAQ (reference sequence). CDR3 coding DNA: TGTGCCAGCAGCTCTCGACAGGGGACTAACACTGAAGCTTTCTTT. Translated, it gives CASSSRQGTNTEAFF.

This clonotype was counted at least ten times. The chain joins TRBV6-4 to TRBJ2-7; the match to TRBD2 covers 8 bases. This CDR3 spans 17 amino acids. V was pared by 6 bases and J by 3 bases, with 16 bases of the junction left unmatched. Germline lookup yields CDR1 MRHNA and CDR2 SNTAGT. The CDR3 region is CASRIPHLSGVVYEQYF. DNA of the CDR3: TGTGCCAGCAGAATCCCCCACCTTAGCGGGGTCGTCTACGAGCAGTACTTC.

The gene calls are TRBV20-1 and TRBJ2-7, with 11 bases that match TRBD1. V dropped 5 bases and J dropped 4; count of bases not matched to a gene: 7. CDR3 length: 14 amino acids. CDR1 and CDR2 from the germline V gene are DFQATT and SNEGSKA (reference sequence). CDR3 protein: CSAGRGQGVYEQYF. The CDR3 region has the DNA TGCAGTGCTGGGAGGGGACAGGGGGTTTACGAGCAGTACTTC.

This clonotype has at least ten counts. This chain links TRBV28 with TRBJ2-4, with TRBD2 identical over 7 bases. V was clipped by 7 bases and J by 0 bases; unmatched bases: 9. The CDR3 sequence is 16 residues long. Germline CDR1 MDHEN, CDR2 SYDVKM. The CDR3 DNA sequence: TGTGCCAGCACGCGGGCCGGGGGGTTAGCCAAAAACATTCAGTACTTC. This translates into CASTRAGGLAKNIQYF.

This clonotype has just a few counts. The J gene is TRBJ2-5, the V gene TRBV6-2 or TRBV6-3; D uncertain. Germline V gene lookup returns CDR1 MNHEY and CDR2 SVGEGT. Trimming took off 8 bases at V and 2 bases at J, with 12 bases between the two ends. The CDR3 extends over 13 amino acids. CDR3 in amino acids: CASRYWIQETQYF. The CDR3 region has the DNA TGTGCCAGCCGATACTGGATTCAAGAGACCCAGTACTTC.

This clonotype was seen at least ten times. V and J are TRBV20-1 and TRBJ2-1; D is ambiguous. Trimming removed 5 bases at V and 10 bases at J, with 15 bases between. CDR1 is DFQATT, CDR2 SNEGSKA, per germline (reference sequence). CDR3 length: 12 amino acids. CDR3 residues: CSASKLVGEQFF. The CDR3 nucleotides are TGCAGTGCTTCCAAGCTAGTGGGCGAGCAGTTCTTC.

This clonotype appeared many times. The chain employs TRBV6-2 or TRBV6-3 and TRBJ2-2; 9 bases map to TRBD2. Germline lookup yields CDR1 MNHEY and CDR2 SVGEGT. The junction had 13 bases not matched to a gene; V was cut back by 6 bases and J by 5 bases. This CDR3 contains 17 residues. The CDR3 nucleotides are TGTGCCAGCAGGGTTGCGGCTAGCGGGAAAAGGACCGGGGAGCTGTTTTTT. It is translated as CASRVAASGKRTGELFF.

The sample holds one count of this clonotype. The chain links TRBV5-1 to TRBJ1-6; 8 bases line up with TRBD1. V lost 4 bases to trimming and J lost 15 bases; unmatched junction nucleotides: 18. The CDR3 runs 16 residues. CDR1 and CDR2 from the germline V gene are SGHRS and YFSETQ. The CDR3 protein is CASSPGTGTGTGDLHF. The CDR3 DNA reads as TGCGCCAGCAGCCCTGGCACCGGGACAGGCACCGGGGACCTCCACTTT.

This clonotype was detected many times. The V call is TRBV12-3 or TRBV12-4, the J call TRBJ2-5; TRBD2 matches at 8 bases. The CDR3 loop spans 15 amino acids. V dropped 5 bases and J dropped 4; count of bases not matched to a gene: 9. The CDR3 spells CASSRGGLIVETQYF. CDR3 coding DNA: TGTGCCAGCAGTCGGGGGGGGCTAATCGTAGAGACCCAGTACTTC.

CDR3 bases: TGTGCCATCAATCTGGGCAATGAGCAGTTCTTC. Translation gives CAINLGNEQFF. J is TRBJ2-1 and V is TRBV10-3; D is uncertain. V lost 7 bases and J 6 bases, leaving 7 bases between the germline ends. CDR3 length: 11 residues. Germline CDR1 reads ENHRY; CDR2 reads SYGVKD.

The genes are TRBV7-2 and TRBJ2-3; no clear D. Germline V gene lookup returns CDR1 SGHTA and CDR2 FQGNSA. The CDR3 has 12 residues. V dropped 4 bases and J dropped 3 bases, with 5 bases sitting between them. Here the CDR3 reads CASSSYTDTQYF. CDR3 coding DNA: TGTGCCAGCAGCTCCTATACAGATACGCAGTATTTT.

The chain links TRBV29-1 to TRBJ1-3; unclear D gene. V dropped 4 bases and J dropped 2 bases, with 9 bases sitting between them. This CDR3 comprises 13 residues. Germline V lookup: CDR1 SQVTM, CDR2 ANQGSEA. CDR3 DNA: TGCAGCGTTGTGGAGGGTACTGGAAACACCATATATTTT. Protein product: CSVVEGTGNTIYF.

This clonotype has a count of ten or more. This rearrangement joins TRBV20-1 to TRBJ2-4; D might be TRBD2 (5 bases). V shed 0 bases and J shed 3 bases, with 12 bases lying between them. The germline CDR1 and CDR2 sequences are DFQATT and SNEGSKA (reference sequence). The CDR3 has 15 residues. The CDR3 sequence is CSARELEVGKNIQYF. The CDR3 DNA reads TGCAGTGCTAGAGAACTAGAGGTCGGCAAAAACATTCAGTACTTC.

This clonotype has ten or more counts. The J gene is TRBJ1-2, the V gene TRBV11-1; D gene ambiguous. Germline V gene lookup returns CDR1 SGHAT and CDR2 FQDESV (reference sequence). CDR3 size: 13 residues. V was pared by 2 bases and J by 8 bases, with 12 bases between. The CDR3 is CASSLPGGTGYTF. CDR3 coding DNA: TGTGCCAGCAGCTTACCGGGAGGTACCGGCTACACCTTC.

This clonotype showed up many times. The V gene is TRBV7-3, the J gene TRBJ2-7; the match to TRBD2 covers 9 bases. The J segment lost 6 bases and the V segment lost 1 base, leaving 10 bases of the junction unmatched. Per germline, CDR1 SGHTA and CDR2 FQGTGA. The CDR3 length is 16 residues. DNA for the CDR3: TGTGCCAGCAGCTTAAGATTGGCGGGAGGGCCTTCCGAGCAGTACTTC. It is translated as CASSLRLAGGPSEQYF.

Details on this clonotype: One junction end does not reproduce the germline sequence, and a read error may be involved. This rearrangement joins TRBV7-8 to TRBJ1-1; a weak D match, TRBD1 (5 bases). CDR1 is SGHVS, CDR2 FQNEAQ, per germline. The length of the CDR3 is 14 residues. The CDR3 DNA reads as TGTTCCAGCAGCTTAGCGGCAGGAGGGACTGAATCTTTCTTT. Protein: CSSSLAAGGTESFF.

This clonotype was detected many times. This chain connects TRBV5-5 to TRBJ2-2, with D possibly being TRBD1 (5 bases). Trimming pared 4 bases from V and 3 bases from J, leaving 16 bases between. Germline V gene sequence: CDR1 SGHKS, CDR2 YYEKEE (reference sequence). CDR3 length: 16 amino acids. CDR3 region: CASSQGVSGDTGELFF. The CDR3 nucleotides read TGTGCCAGCAGCCAAGGGGTCAGTGGGGACACCGGGGAGCTGTTTTTT. The whole variable domain, filled in from reference TRBV5-5 and TRBJ2-2, reads DAGVTQSPTHLIKTRGQQVTLRCSPISGHKSVSWYQQVLGQGPQFIFQYYEKEERGRGNFPDRFSARQFPNYSSELNVNALLLGDSALYLCASSQGVSGDTGELFFGEGSRLTVL.

This clonotype was detected many times. The CDR3: CASSLAATNTEAFF. The CDR3 DNA sequence: TGTGCCAGCAGCTTAGCAGCGACGAACACTGAAGCTTTCTTT. The rearrangement links TRBV7-3 to TRBJ1-1; D remains unclear. The CDR3 is made up of 14 amino acids. V lost 2 bases to trimming and J lost 1 base, with 8 bases between them. Per germline, CDR1 SGHTA and CDR2 FQGTGA.

By sample share, this clonotype is medium-sized. The rearrangement uses TRBV7-9 and TRBJ1-5, with 11 positions matching TRBD1. The CDR3 totals 16 residues. Germline V gives CDR1 SEHNR, CDR2 FQNEAQ (reference sequence). V shed 2 bases, J shed 6 bases, and the junction held 6 bases outside the gene matches. As DNA, the CDR3 is TGTGCCAGCAGCTTACGAGGACAGGGGGCCGGTCAGCCCCAGCATTTT. It encodes CASSLRGQGAGQPQHF.

This clonotype was seen many times. The gene calls are TRBV29-1 and TRBJ2-2; no clear D gene. Germline loops: CDR1 SQVTM, CDR2 ANQGSEA. This CDR3 contains 14 residues. V lost 5 bases to trimming and J lost 2 bases, with 12 bases between them. CDR3 loop: CSVKTSQNTGELFF. The CDR3, as DNA: TGCAGCGTTAAAACTTCACAAAACACCGGGGAGCTGTTTTTT.

In this sample, this clonotype turned up many times. Here the CDR3 reads CASSLGSGSYEQYF. The CDR3 DNA follows: TGCGCCAGCAGCTTGGGCTCAGGCTCCTACGAGCAGTACTTC. This chain links TRBV5-1 with TRBJ2-7; D is undetermined. The CDR3 consists of 14 residues. In germline, CDR1 is SGHRS, CDR2 YFSETQ. Trimming stripped 0 bases from V and 0 bases from J, with 7 bases between.

This clonotype was recorded at least ten times. V gene TRBV4-3 combines with J gene TRBJ2-5, with 13 bases aligning to TRBD2. Unmatched junction bases numbered 8, after V lost 1 base and J lost 3 bases. The CDR3 runs to 18 residues. The germline CDR1 and CDR2 sequences are LGHNA and YSLEER. The CDR3: CASSQGLAGGMTEETQYF. The CDR3 nucleotides read TGCGCCAGCAGCCAAGGACTAGCGGGGGGAATGACGGAAGAGACCCAGTACTTC.

The chain uses TRBV4-3 and TRBJ1-1; a possible D gene is TRBD1 (6 bases). V was clipped by 9 bases and J by 1 base, with 12 bases between them. This CDR3 has 13 residues. Germline V CDR1 and CDR2: LGHNA, YSLEER. The CDR3 region has the DNA TGCGCCAGAAGACAGGACAGGAACACTGAAGCTTTCTTT. This codes for CARRQDRNTEAFF.

This clonotype has at least ten counts. The V gene is TRBV13, the J gene TRBJ1-1; TRBD1 agrees at 7 bases. V shed 8 bases, J shed 4 bases, and the junction held 4 bases outside the gene matches. This CDR3 contains 12 residues. The germline CDR1 and CDR2 sequences are PRHDT and FYEKMQ (reference sequence). DNA for the CDR3: TGTGCCAGCCGAAACAGGGGCACTGAAGCTTTCTTT. It specifies CASRNRGTEAFF.

This clonotype has a count of ten or more. The V call is TRBV11-2, the J call TRBJ2-7; 7 bases align to TRBD1. This CDR3 spans 12 amino acids. V was clipped by 4 bases and J by 7 bases; unmatched bases: 4. Germline V gives CDR1 SGHAT, CDR2 FQNNGV. CDR3 region: CASSSGGWEQYF. As DNA, the CDR3 is TGTGCCAGCAGCTCAGGGGGATGGGAGCAGTACTTC.